This TCR beta chain came from a study of cytomegalovirus exposure and HLA in healthy donors. Overall study: Early released data comprised around 80 million unique TCRs from HLA-typed donors. Regarding the study as a whole: In a later analysis, parvovirus B19, influenza, CMV and Epstein-Barr virus appeared linked to several top co-occurrence clusters.

PCR was performed using 60 Vbeta and 13 Jbeta primers. The assay was immunoSEQ multiplex PCR, and TCRdb's table has in-frame clones only and misses some. The data hold more than 130,000 clones, with 80% observed a single time. A remark on this clone: Antigen unknown.

This CDR3 has 14 residues. Germline V gives CDR1 SGHVS, CDR2 FNYEAQ. Trimming shortened V by 5 bases and J by 2 bases, and 10 bases separated the two germline ends. The chain couples TRBV7-6 to TRBJ1-3; D gene uncertain. This TCR was recovered from a man aged 25 to 45 in good health and CMV-seronegative. The sequencing input was PBMCs. CDR3 region: CASSPRFTGNTIYF. The CDR3 DNA follows: TGTGCCAGCAGCCCCAGGTTTACTGGAAACACCATATATTTT.